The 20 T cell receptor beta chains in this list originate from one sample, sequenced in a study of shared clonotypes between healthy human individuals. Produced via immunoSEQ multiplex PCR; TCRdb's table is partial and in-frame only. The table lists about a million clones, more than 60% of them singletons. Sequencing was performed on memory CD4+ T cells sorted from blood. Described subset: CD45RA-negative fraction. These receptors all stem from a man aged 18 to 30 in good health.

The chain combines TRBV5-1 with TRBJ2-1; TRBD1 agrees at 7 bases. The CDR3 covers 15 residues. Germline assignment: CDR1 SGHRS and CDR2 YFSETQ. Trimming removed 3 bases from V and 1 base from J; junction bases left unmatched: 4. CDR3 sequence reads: CASSWTGGSYNEQFF. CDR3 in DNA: TGCGCCAGCAGCTGGACAGGTGGGTCCTACAATGAGCAGTTCTTC. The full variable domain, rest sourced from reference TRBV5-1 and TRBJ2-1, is KAGVTQTPRYLIKTRGQQVTLSCSPISGHRSVSWYQQTPGQGLQFLFEYFSETQRNKGNFPGRFSGRQFSNSRSEMNVSTLELGDSALYLCASSWTGGSYNEQFFGPGTRLTVL.

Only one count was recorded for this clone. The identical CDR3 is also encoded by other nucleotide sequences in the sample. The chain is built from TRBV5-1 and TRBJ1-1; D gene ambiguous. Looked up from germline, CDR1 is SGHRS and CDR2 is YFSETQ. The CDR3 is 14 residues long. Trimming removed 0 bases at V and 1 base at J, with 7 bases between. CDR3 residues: CASSLVPGNTEAFF. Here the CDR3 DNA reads TGCGCCAGCAGCTTGGTACCGGGGAACACTGAAGCTTTCTTT.

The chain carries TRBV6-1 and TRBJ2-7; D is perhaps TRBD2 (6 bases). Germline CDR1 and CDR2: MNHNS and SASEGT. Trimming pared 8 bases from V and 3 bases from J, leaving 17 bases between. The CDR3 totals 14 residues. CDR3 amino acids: CASQRDFSGYEQYF. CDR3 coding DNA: TGTGCCAGCCAAAGGGACTTCTCTGGCTACGAGCAGTACTTC.

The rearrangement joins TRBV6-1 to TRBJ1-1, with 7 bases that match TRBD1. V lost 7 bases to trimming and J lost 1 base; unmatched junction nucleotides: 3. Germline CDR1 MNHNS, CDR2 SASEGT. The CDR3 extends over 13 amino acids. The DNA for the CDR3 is TGTGCCAGCAAGACAGGGCAGAACACTGAAGCTTTCTTT. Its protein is CASKTGQNTEAFF.

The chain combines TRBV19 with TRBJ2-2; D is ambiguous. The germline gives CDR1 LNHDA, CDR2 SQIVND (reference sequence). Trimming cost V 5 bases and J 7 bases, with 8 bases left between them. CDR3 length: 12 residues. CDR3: CASSVSSGELFF. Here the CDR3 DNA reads TGTGCCAGTAGTGTTAGTAGCGGGGAGCTGTTTTTT.

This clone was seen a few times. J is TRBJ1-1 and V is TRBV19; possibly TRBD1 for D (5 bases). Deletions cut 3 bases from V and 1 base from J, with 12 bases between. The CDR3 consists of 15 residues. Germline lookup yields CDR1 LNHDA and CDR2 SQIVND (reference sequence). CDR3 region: CASSMRPGGNTEAFF. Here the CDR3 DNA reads TGTGCCAGTAGTATGCGGCCTGGGGGGAACACTGAAGCTTTCTTT.

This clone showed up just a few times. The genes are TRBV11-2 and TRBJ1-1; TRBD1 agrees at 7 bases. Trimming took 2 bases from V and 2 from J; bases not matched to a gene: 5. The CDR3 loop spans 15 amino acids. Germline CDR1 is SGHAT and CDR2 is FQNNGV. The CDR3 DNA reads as TGTGCCAGCAGCTTAATGGACAGGCCTAACACTGAAGCTTTCTTT. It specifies CASSLMDRPNTEAFF.

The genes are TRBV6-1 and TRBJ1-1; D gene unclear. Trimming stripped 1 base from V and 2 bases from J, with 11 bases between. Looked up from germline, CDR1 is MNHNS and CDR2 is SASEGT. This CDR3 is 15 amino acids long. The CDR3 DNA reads TGTGCCAGCAGTGAAGTAACCGGGCTTAACACTGAAGCTTTCTTT. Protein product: CASSEVTGLNTEAFF.

CDR3 nucleotides: TGTGCCAGCAGCCTTGGACTAGCGGGAGTGGAGCAGTTCTTC. Its protein is CASSLGLAGVEQFF. V and J are TRBV7-2 and TRBJ2-1, with TRBD2 identical over 13 bases. The CDR3 is 14 residues long. V gave up 5 bases and J gave up 10 bases; unmatched junction bases: 5. CDR1 is SGHTA and CDR2 is FQGNSA in the germline V gene.

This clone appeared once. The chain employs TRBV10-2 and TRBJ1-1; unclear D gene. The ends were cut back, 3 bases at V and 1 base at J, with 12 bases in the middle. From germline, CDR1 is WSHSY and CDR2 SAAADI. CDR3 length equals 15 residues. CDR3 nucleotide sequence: TGCGCCAGCAGTGATGGAGGAGGGTGGAACACTGAAGCTTTCTTT. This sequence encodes CASSDGGGWNTEAFF.

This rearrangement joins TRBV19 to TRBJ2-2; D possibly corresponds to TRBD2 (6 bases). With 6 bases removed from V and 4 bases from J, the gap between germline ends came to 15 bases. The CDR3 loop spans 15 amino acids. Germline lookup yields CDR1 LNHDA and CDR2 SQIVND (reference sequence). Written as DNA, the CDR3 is TGTGCCAGTAGCCAGGGTAGCGGTGTCACCGGGGAGCTGTTTTTT. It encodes CASSQGSGVTGELFF.

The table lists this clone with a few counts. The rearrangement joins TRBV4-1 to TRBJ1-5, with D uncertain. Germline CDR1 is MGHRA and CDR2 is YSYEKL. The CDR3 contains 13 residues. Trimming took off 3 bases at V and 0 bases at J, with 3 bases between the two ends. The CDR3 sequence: CASSQSSNQPQHF. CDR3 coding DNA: TGCGCCAGCAGCCAGAGTAGCAATCAGCCCCAGCATTTT.

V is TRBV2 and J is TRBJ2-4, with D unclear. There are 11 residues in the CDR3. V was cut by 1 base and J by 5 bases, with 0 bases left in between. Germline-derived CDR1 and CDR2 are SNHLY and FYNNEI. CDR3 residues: CASSEENIQYF. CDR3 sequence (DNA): TGTGCCAGCAGTGAAGAAAACATTCAGTACTTC.

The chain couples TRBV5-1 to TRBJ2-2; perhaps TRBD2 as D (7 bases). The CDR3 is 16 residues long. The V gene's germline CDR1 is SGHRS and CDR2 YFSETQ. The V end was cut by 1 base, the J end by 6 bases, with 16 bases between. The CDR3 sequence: CASSLHGGPGAGELFF. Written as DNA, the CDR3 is TGCGCCAGCAGCTTGCACGGGGGGCCTGGGGCCGGGGAGCTGTTTTTT.

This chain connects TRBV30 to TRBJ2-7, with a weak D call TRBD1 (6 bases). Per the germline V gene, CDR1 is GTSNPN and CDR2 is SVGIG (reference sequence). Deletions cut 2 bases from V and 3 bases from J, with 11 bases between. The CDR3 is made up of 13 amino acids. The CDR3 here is CAWSNRVGYEQYF. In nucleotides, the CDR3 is TGTGCCTGGAGTAACAGGGTGGGCTACGAGCAGTACTTC.

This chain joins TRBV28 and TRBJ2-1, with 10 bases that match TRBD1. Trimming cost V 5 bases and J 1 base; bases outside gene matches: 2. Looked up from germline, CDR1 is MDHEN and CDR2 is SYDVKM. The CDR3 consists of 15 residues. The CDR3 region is CASSGDRGSYNEQFF. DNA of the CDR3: TGTGCCAGCAGTGGGGACAGGGGTTCCTACAATGAGCAGTTCTTC.

The CDR3 reads CASSPGGRVTGNTIYF. In nucleotides, the CDR3 is TGTGCCAGCAGCCCCGGGGGACGGGTAACTGGAAACACCATATATTTT. This chain connects TRBV11-2 to TRBJ1-3, with D tentatively TRBD1 (5 bases). The CDR3 runs to 16 residues. Trimming took 5 bases from V and 2 from J, leaving 16 bases between them. The germline V gene encodes CDR1 SGHAT and CDR2 FQNNGV.

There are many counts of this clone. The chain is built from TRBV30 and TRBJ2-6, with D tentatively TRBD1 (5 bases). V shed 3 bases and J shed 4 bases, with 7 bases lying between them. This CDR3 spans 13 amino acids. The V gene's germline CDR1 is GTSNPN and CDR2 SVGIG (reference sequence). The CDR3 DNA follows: TGTGCCTGGAGCAACAGGGGGGCCAACGTCCTGACTTTC. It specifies CAWSNRGANVLTF.

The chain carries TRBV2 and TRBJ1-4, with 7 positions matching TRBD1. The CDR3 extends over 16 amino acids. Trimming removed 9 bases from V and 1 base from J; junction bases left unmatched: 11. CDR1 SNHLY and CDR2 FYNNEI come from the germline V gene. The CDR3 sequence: CARSGTGAQTNEKLFF. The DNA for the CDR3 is TGTGCCAGGTCTGGAACAGGGGCTCAAACTAATGAAAAACTGTTTTTT.

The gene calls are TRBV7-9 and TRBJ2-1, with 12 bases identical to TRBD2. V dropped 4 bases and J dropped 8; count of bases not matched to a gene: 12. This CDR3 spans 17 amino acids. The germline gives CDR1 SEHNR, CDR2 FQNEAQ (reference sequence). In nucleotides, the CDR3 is TGTGCCAGCAGCTCAAAAGCCCGACTAGCGGGAGAGGATGAGCAGTTCTTC. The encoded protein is CASSSKARLAGEDEQFF.